This T cell receptor beta chain was documented in a study of blood T cell repertoires in COVID-19. The wider study: Donors in the United States, Italy and Spain gave samples during acute or convalescent COVID-19. The cDNA or gDNA used as material had been derived from T cells, B-cell-depleted T cells, or PBMCs.

Authors' processing steps: Quantification of nucleated cells was approximated via reference gene primer amplification. Profiled with immunoSEQ multiplex PCR; TCRdb holds only in-frame clones, not every one. The V and J calls and clone size come from that table; D and trimming were worked out from the DNA. The table shows some 130,000 clones, with approximately 82% occurring only once. The V end was cut by 3 bases, the J end by 1 base, with 9 bases between. CDR1 and CDR2 (germline): GTSNPN, SVGIG (reference sequence). The CDR3 is made up of 13 amino acids. The material sequenced was peripheral blood. The rearrangement links TRBV30 to TRBJ1-1; unclear D gene. This TCR was recovered from a man between 60 and 75 years old who had recovered from COVID-19. In DNA form, the CDR3 reads TGTGCCTGGAGAGGGCGGGCGAACACTGAAGCTTTCTTT. Its translation is CAWRGRANTEAFF.